This T cell receptor beta chain emerged from a study of long-term antiretroviral therapy in people with HIV. Researchers ran immunoSEQ v3.0 at survey level. The protocol was immunoSEQ multiplex PCR, while the TCRdb copy is restricted to in-frame clones and leaves out a portion. The profile shows 10,000 to 13,000 clones, roughly 85% of them singletons. The germline V gene has CDR1 MNHEY and CDR2 SMNVEV (reference sequence). Trimming took 6 bases from V and 5 from J; bases not matched to a gene: 8. CDR3 size: 15 residues. This clonotype was obtained from a man aged 35-49 years with HIV. This specimen consisted of unsorted PBMCs, obtained 1.2 years after starting antiretroviral therapy. The chain recombines TRBV27 with TRBJ1-5, with TRBD1 matching over 9 bases. The chain's CDR3 is CASSRDREGHQPQHF. CDR3 in DNA: TGTGCCAGCAGCCGGGACAGGGAGGGACATCAGCCCCAGCATTTT.